This T cell receptor (beta chain) was captured by sequencing in a study of blood T cells in healthy people across ages. Study-wide results and limits: Expanded clonotype shifts may have been confounded, as the donors had an unknown CMV status.

Next came a second PCR, run for about 6 to 12 cycles, which used a sample-barcoded 5' primer along with a J-beta primer mix. TCRdb itself ran the 5' RACE reads through MiXCR, one entry per CDR3 protein. Counted here are roughly 680,000 distinct CDR3 sequences, 21% occurring once; the ten biggest clones make up 3% to 4.5%. Donors ranged from about 6 to 95 years old and were healthy Caucasians in Russia. This clonotype has only one observation. The antigen is unknown. The CDR3 has 15 residues. Germline-derived CDR1 and CDR2 are LGHDT and YNNKEL (reference sequence). J was trimmed by 5 bases and V by 5 bases; bases with no gene match: 12.

The sequence was obtained from a man aged 65-85 years in good health. V gene TRBV3-1 combines with J gene TRBJ2-7, with 7 positions matching TRBD2. The material sequenced was blood. CDR3 residues: CASSRSGMWSDEQYF. The CDR3 coding sequence is TGTGCCAGCAGCAGAAGCGGGATGTGGTCCGACGAGCAGTACTTC.